Sequencing of this TCR beta chain was carried out in a study of shared clonotypes between healthy human individuals. Sequenced by immunoSEQ multiplex PCR; TCRdb stores in-frame clones only, minus some. Among roughly 510,000 clones listed, around 79% were seen once. This CDR3 is built from 12 residues. The V gene's germline CDR1 is MNHEY and CDR2 SVGAGI. Trimming removed 6 bases at V and 0 bases at J, with 2 bases between. Caucasian adults living in Nashville, Tennessee, provided all samples. The TCR originated in a woman between 40 and 50 years old in good health. Some clones in this sample may be carry-over from other donors' samples. The chain has TRBV6-5 and TRBJ1-4; D gene uncertain. Sequencing input: PBMCs. This chain's CDR3 is CASRATNEKLFF. Written as DNA, the CDR3 is TGTGCCAGCAGGGCAACTAATGAAAAACTGTTTTTT.